These 8 T cell receptor beta chains originate from one sample sequenced in a study of OX40 agonist ivuxolimab in advanced cancers. Here immunoSEQ multiplex PCR was the method, and the copy in TCRdb shows in-frame clones only, minus some. Altogether roughly 63,000 clones are present, under 85% being singletons, with the ten largest covering roughly 3.3%. The specimen comprised CD4+ or CD8+ T cells sorted from blood, sampled in a trial of the OX40 agonist ivuxolimab. The receptors derive from an adult with an advanced solid tumor such as melanoma, head and neck, liver or kidney cancer.

The rearrangement links TRBV5-4 to TRBJ2-3; TRBD2 aligns across 7 bases. CDR3 size: 14 residues. The germline gives CDR1 SGHNT, CDR2 YYREEE (reference sequence). After removal of 3 bases from V and 3 bases from J, the junction contained 4 bases not matched to a gene. CDR3 region: CASSSGGVTDTQYF. The CDR3 DNA sequence: TGTGCCAGCAGCTCTGGGGGGGTGACAGATACGCAGTATTTT. Variable domain in full (rest from reference TRBV5-4 and TRBJ2-3): ETGVTQSPTHLIKTRGQQVTLRCSSQSGHNTVSWYQQALGQGPQFIFQYYREEENGRGNFPPRFSGLQFPNYSSELNVNALELDDSALYLCASSSGGVTDTQYFGPGTRLTVL.

The rearrangement links TRBV11-2 to TRBJ1-2; D gene uncertain. Looked up from germline, CDR1 is SGHAT and CDR2 is FQNNGV. Trimming took off 4 bases at V and 0 bases at J, with 9 bases between the two ends. This CDR3 is 14 amino acids long. CDR3 sequence: CASSSSRANYGYTF. CDR3 nucleotide sequence: TGTGCCAGCAGCTCCAGCCGGGCTAACTATGGCTACACCTTC.

This chain joins TRBV5-1 and TRBJ1-2; D remains unclear. The germline V and J ends were trimmed by 2 bases and 0 bases, with 11 bases remaining between them. CDR1 and CDR2 from the germline V gene are SGHRS and YFSETQ. The CDR3 has 15 amino acids. CDR3 residues: CASSFGQRTNYGYTF. CDR3 DNA: TGCGCCAGCAGCTTCGGCCAGAGGACTAACTATGGCTACACCTTC.

J is TRBJ2-2 and V is TRBV5-4; no definite D call. The CDR3 contains 15 residues. Germline V lookup: CDR1 SGHNT, CDR2 YYREEE (reference sequence). V lost 0 bases and J 2 bases, leaving 8 bases between the germline ends. This CDR3 is CASSLAWGNTGELFF. CDR3 nucleotides: TGTGCCAGCAGCTTGGCTTGGGGAAACACCGGGGAGCTGTTTTTT.

V usage is TRBV19 and J usage is TRBJ2-1, with 9 positions matching TRBD2. This CDR3 is 17 amino acids long. Trimming at V came to 6 bases and at J to 7 bases, leaving 16 bases not matched to a gene. Per the germline V gene, CDR1 is LNHDA and CDR2 is SQIVND (reference sequence). The CDR3: CASSPGGLAGTWNEQFF. CDR3 coding DNA: TGTGCCAGTAGCCCGGGAGGGCTAGCGGGGACTTGGAATGAGCAGTTCTTC.

CDR3 sequence (DNA): TGCGCCATAATCCGGACAGGCTACGAGCAGTACTTC. Protein sequence: CAIIRTGYEQYF. This sequence joins TRBV10-1 and TRBJ2-5; 7 nucleotides align to TRBD1. The DNA end is a closer match to TRBJ2-7, so the J assignment may be wrong. Germline assignment: CDR1 WNHNN and CDR2 SYGVQD (reference sequence). The CDR3 consists of 12 residues.

This chain links TRBV6-1 with TRBJ2-5; no definite D call. CDR3 length: 10 residues. Germline CDR1 and CDR2: MNHNS and SASEGT. Trimming took 7 bases from V and 0 from J, leaving 0 bases between them. The CDR3: CASNQETQYF. CDR3 coding DNA: TGTGCCAGCAACCAAGAGACCCAGTACTTC.

This chain joins TRBV28 and TRBJ2-3, with 9 bases fitting TRBD2. V gave up 1 base and J gave up 8 bases; unmatched junction bases: 10. This CDR3 is built from 16 residues. Germline V CDR1 and CDR2: MDHEN, SYDVKM. The CDR3 nucleotides are TGTGCCAGCAGTTTATTTGGCGGCGGGGGGGCCGCTACGCAGTATTTT. It translates to CASSLFGGGGAATQYF.